This record looks at one T cell receptor (beta chain) sequence and its context. The data originate from a study of blood T cell repertoires in COVID-19. Study at large: Some COVID-19 samples were acute and others convalescent; all came from the United States, Italy and Spain. PBMCs, B-cell-depleted T cells, or T cells were the source of the cDNA or gDNA that made up the material.

As originally analysed: Reference gene primer amplification yielded estimated nucleated cell counts. Sequencing used immunoSEQ multiplex PCR; TCRdb keeps in-frame clones, though not all of them. V and J calls and clone size are those listed in that table; D and trimming were worked out from the DNA. The sample contains fewer than 130,000 clones, about 72% of which appear only once. V lost 0 bases and J lost 4, with 14 bases in between. CDR3 length: 16 amino acids. Germline V gives CDR1 SGHKS, CDR2 YYEKEE (reference sequence). The TCR sequence derives from a woman in her sixties or seventies with acute or convalescent COVID-19. J is TRBJ1-3 and V is TRBV5-5, with no clear D. Sequenced input: peripheral blood. This CDR3 is CASSLVSDRLGNTIYF. CDR3 sequence (DNA): TGTGCCAGCAGCTTGGTGAGCGACCGTTTGGGAAACACCATATATTTT.